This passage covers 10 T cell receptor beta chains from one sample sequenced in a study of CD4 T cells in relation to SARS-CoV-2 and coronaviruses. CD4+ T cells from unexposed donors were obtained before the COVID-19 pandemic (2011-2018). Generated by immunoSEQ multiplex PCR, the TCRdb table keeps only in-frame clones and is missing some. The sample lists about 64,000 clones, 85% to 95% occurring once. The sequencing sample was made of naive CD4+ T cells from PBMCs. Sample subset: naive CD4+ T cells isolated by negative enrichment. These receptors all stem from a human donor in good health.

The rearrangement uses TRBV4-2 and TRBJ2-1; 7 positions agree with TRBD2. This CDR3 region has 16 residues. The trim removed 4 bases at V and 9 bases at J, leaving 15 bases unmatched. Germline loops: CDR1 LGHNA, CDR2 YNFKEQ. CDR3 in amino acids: CASSPQPTSYQGEQFF. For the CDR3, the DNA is TGTGCCAGCAGCCCCCAACCGACTAGCTATCAGGGTGAGCAGTTCTTC.

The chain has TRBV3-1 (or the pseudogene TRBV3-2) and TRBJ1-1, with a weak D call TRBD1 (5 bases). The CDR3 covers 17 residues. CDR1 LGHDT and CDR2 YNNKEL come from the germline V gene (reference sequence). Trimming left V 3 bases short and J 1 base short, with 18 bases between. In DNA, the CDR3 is TGTGCCAGCAGCCAGGGTCTTTGGGGGATGGGGAACACTGAAGCTTTCTTT. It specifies CASSQGLWGMGNTEAFF.

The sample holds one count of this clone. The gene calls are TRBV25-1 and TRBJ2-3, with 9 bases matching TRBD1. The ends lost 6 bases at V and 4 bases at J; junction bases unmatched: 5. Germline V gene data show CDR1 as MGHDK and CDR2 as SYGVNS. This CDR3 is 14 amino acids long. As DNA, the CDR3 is TGTGCCAGCAGGATGGACAGGGGACCAGATACGCAGTATTTT. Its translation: CASRMDRGPDTQYF.

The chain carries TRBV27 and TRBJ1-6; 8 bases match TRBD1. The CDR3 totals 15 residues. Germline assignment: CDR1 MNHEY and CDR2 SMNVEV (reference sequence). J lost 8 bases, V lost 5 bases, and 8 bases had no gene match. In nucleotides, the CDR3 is TGTGCCAGCAGTAGAGGACAGGGTACGCATTCACCCCTCCACTTT. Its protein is CASSRGQGTHSPLHF.

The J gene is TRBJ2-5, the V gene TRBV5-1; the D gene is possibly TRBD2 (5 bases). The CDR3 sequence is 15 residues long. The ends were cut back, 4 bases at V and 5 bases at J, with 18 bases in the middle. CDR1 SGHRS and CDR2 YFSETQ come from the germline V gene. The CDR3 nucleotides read TGCGCCAGCAGCCTCGGACTGACCCTCGGGGAGACCCAGTACTTC. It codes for CASSLGLTLGETQYF.

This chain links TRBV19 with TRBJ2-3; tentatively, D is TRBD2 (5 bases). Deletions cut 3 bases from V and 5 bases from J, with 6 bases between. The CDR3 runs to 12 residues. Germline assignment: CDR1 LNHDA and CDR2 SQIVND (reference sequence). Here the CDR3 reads CASSISVDTQYF. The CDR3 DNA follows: TGTGCCAGTAGTATTAGCGTAGATACGCAGTATTTT.

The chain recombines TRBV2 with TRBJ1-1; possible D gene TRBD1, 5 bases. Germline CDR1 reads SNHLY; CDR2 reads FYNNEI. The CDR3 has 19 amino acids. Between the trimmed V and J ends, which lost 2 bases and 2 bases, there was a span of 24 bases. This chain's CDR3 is CASSESGRGGLPHNTEAFF. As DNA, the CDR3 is TGTGCCAGCAGTGAATCAGGTAGGGGTGGTCTCCCACACAACACTGAAGCTTTCTTT.

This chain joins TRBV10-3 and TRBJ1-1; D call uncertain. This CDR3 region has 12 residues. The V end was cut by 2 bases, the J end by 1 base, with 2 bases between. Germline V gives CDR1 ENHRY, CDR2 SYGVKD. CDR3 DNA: TGTGCCATCAGTGAGGGGAACACTGAAGCTTTCTTT. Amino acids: CAISEGNTEAFF.

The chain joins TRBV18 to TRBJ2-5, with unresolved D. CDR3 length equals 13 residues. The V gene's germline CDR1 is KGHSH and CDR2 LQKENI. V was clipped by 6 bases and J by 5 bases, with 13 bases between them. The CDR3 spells CASSIDGLETQYF. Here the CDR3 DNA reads TGTGCCAGCTCGATAGACGGCCTGGAGACCCAGTACTTC.

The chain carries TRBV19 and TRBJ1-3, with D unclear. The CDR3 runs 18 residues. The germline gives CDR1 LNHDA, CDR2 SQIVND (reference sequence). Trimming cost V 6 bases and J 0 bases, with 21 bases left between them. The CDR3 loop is CASSQTRLGNNSGNTIYF. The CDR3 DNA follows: TGTGCCAGTAGCCAAACTCGGCTCGGTAACAACTCTGGAAACACCATATATTTT.